This T cell receptor beta chain was documented in a study of T cells after posttransplantation cyclophosphamide. TCRdb's copy holds only in-frame clones and misses some; the assay was immunoSEQ multiplex PCR. This sample shows more than 35,000 clones and no singletons; 2.5% rests with the ten largest. With 5 bases removed from V and 5 bases from J, the gap between germline ends came to 9 bases. Germline V gives CDR1 LNHNV, CDR2 YYDKDF (reference sequence). CDR3 size: 12 residues. General study findings and limits: Later blood repertoires were often dominated by clones from the donor CD8+ memory compartment. Recipient CMV seropositivity and CMV reactivation strongly tracked TRB clonality.

This clone was recorded at least ten times. The antigen remains unidentified. The TCR sequence derives from a man in his fifties or sixties in good health, CMV-negative, and a related stem cell transplant donor. The J gene is TRBJ2-5, the V gene TRBV15; D call uncertain. Sample: PBMCs. CDR3 amino acids: CATSPRQETQYF. The CDR3 DNA is TGTGCCACCAGCCCGCGGCAGGAGACCCAGTACTTC. Supplemented by reference TRBV15 and TRBJ2-5, the full variable domain reads DAMVIQNPRYQVTQFGKPVTLSCSQTLNHNVMYWYQQKSSQAPKLLFHYYDKDFNNEADTPDNFQSRRPNTSFCFLDIRSPGLGDTAMYLCATSPRQETQYFGPGTRLLVL.